What follows are 16 T cell receptor beta chains derived from one specimen sequenced in a study of Ad26.COV2.S vaccination and SARS-CoV-2 variants. Assay: immunoSEQ multiplex PCR; the TCRdb copy retains only in-frame clones and omits some. The profile covers 350,000 to 400,000 clones, with less than 90% appearing a single time and 3% to 3.5% taken by the ten largest. Stated treatment: some 20 received Ad26.COV2.S at low or high dose, single or two shots; 5 received placebo; per-sample allocation not given. Day 63 following the first vaccine or placebo injection was when the samples were taken. This material consisted of peripheral blood, taken in a trial of Ad26.COV2.S vaccine versus placebo. The receptors were sampled from a person between 18 and 59 years old who received the Ad26.COV2.S COVID-19 vaccine or a placebo.

The rearrangement joins TRBV6-2 or TRBV6-3 to TRBJ2-3; D gene uncertain. Germline assignment: CDR1 MNHEY and CDR2 SVGEGT. The CDR3 is made up of 14 amino acids. V lost 2 bases and J lost 4, with 10 bases in between. The CDR3 is CASSYPGPSDTQYF. CDR3 in DNA: TGTGCCAGCAGTTACCCAGGCCCGTCAGATACGCAGTATTTT.

This clone was seen just once. This chain connects TRBV18 to TRBJ1-4; a possible D gene is TRBD1 (5 bases). From germline, CDR1 is KGHSH and CDR2 LQKENI. This CDR3 has 15 amino acids. Trimming took off 3 bases at V and 3 bases at J, with 11 bases between the two ends. The CDR3 bases are TGTGCCAGCTCACCGCAGGGTCTGTCTAATGAAAAACTGTTTTTT. Its translation: CASSPQGLSNEKLFF.

V usage is TRBV4-3 and J usage is TRBJ2-2, with TRBD2 matching 8 bases. The CDR3 contains 18 residues. Trimming took 1 base from V and 7 from J; bases not matched to a gene: 14. The germline gives CDR1 LGHNA, CDR2 YSLEER. DNA of the CDR3: TGCGCCAGCAGCCAAGGTGACCCCGGGGGGGCCTTGAGCGGGGAGCTGTTTTTT. The encoded protein is CASSQGDPGGALSGELFF.

A few counts support this clone. The chain has TRBV11-2 and TRBJ2-7; D is perhaps TRBD1 (6 bases). Germline CDR1 SGHAT, CDR2 FQNNGV. Trimming removed 5 bases at V and 5 bases at J, with 19 bases between. CDR3 length: 15 amino acids. The CDR3 is CASSPITGKGDEQYF. For the CDR3, the DNA is TGTGCCAGCAGCCCCATTACAGGGAAGGGGGACGAGCAGTACTTC.

The V gene is TRBV6-5, the J gene TRBJ1-5; 8 positions agree with TRBD1. CDR1 and CDR2 (germline): MNHEY, SVGAGI. V dropped 5 bases and J dropped 0; count of bases not matched to a gene: 3. The CDR3 contains 15 residues. In DNA, the CDR3 is TGTGCCAGCAGTACGACAGGGGCTAGCAATCAGCCCCAGCATTTT. Its translation: CASSTTGASNQPQHF.

Details on this clone: At the DNA level, this CDR3 is encoded by other sequences in the same sample as well. This chain links TRBV18 with TRBJ2-2, with no clear D. The CDR3 is 13 residues long. Trimming removed 3 bases from V and 0 bases from J, with 2 bases in between. The V gene's germline CDR1 is KGHSH and CDR2 LQKENI. In DNA, the CDR3 is TGTGCCAGCTCACCCCCGAACACCGGGGAGCTGTTTTTT. Its translation: CASSPPNTGELFF.

In its sample, this clone was seen once. The gene calls are TRBV12-3 or TRBV12-4 and TRBJ1-2; tentatively, D is TRBD1 (5 bases). This CDR3 comprises 13 residues. Trimming took 5 bases from V and 4 from J, leaving 11 bases between them. The chain's CDR3 is CASSQGPIYGYTF. CDR3 in DNA: TGTGCCAGCAGTCAGGGCCCCATCTATGGCTACACCTTC.

The genes are TRBV3-1 (or the pseudogene TRBV3-2) and TRBJ2-3; 9 bases match TRBD2. Trimming took 1 base from V and 0 from J; bases not matched to a gene: 5. The CDR3 spans 17 residues. Germline CDR1 and CDR2: LGHDT and YNNKEL (reference sequence). The CDR3 DNA sequence: TGTGCCAGCAGCCAAGTATCGCGGGGGGGGAGCACAGATACGCAGTATTTT. Its protein product is CASSQVSRGGSTDTQYF.

V is TRBV4-3 and J is TRBJ1-2; D perhaps matches TRBD1 (5 bases). Germline V gives CDR1 LGHNA, CDR2 YSLEER. Trimming left V 0 bases short and J 7 bases short, with 9 bases between. The CDR3 is 13 residues long. CDR3 region: CASSQDRESGYTF. CDR3 nucleotide sequence: TGCGCCAGCAGCCAAGACAGGGAATCTGGCTACACCTTC.

As for this clone: Other DNA sequences in this specimen translate into the identical CDR3. The chain couples TRBV24-1 to TRBJ1-1, with D possibly matching TRBD1 (5 bases). Germline V gene lookup returns CDR1 KGHDR and CDR2 SFDVKD. The CDR3 loop spans 12 amino acids. Trimming shortened V by 4 bases and J by 5 bases, and 7 bases separated the two germline ends. The CDR3 here is CATSDQGTEAFF. In DNA, the CDR3 is TGTGCCACCAGTGACCAGGGTACTGAAGCTTTCTTT.

This chain uses TRBV19 with TRBJ1-3, with D possibly being TRBD1 (5 bases). The CDR3 is made up of 17 amino acids. Trimming cost V 4 bases and J 2 bases, with 18 bases left between them. Germline values: CDR1 LNHDA, CDR2 SQIVND (reference sequence). This chain's CDR3 is CASSKDGTGATGNTIYF. The DNA for the CDR3 is TGTGCCAGTAGTAAAGACGGTACAGGAGCAACTGGAAACACCATATATTTT.

The gene calls are TRBV5-1 and TRBJ2-1; 9 bases are a match to TRBD2. The length of the CDR3 is 16 residues. Germline trimming cut 6 bases from V and 8 bases from J; bases unmatched to any gene: 15. The germline V gene has CDR1 SGHRS and CDR2 YFSETQ. The CDR3 is CASTTRSGGGADEQFF. CDR3 nucleotide sequence: TGCGCCAGCACCACCCGGTCTGGCGGGGGGGCGGATGAGCAGTTCTTC.

V is TRBV29-1 and J is TRBJ1-2; D perhaps matches TRBD1 (5 bases). The germline V gene encodes CDR1 SQVTM and CDR2 ANQGSEA. The V and J ends lost 7 bases and 0 bases respectively, with 12 bases between them. The CDR3 has 13 amino acids. In DNA form, the CDR3 reads TGCAGCGCCCGGGGCGAAGCTAACTATGGCTACACCTTC. It encodes CSARGEANYGYTF.

This clone turned up a few times. This chain joins TRBV6-2 or TRBV6-3 and TRBJ1-5; unclear D gene. V lost 2 bases and J 6 bases, leaving 8 bases between the germline ends. The CDR3 sequence is 13 residues long. Germline V gene sequence: CDR1 MNHEY, CDR2 SVGEGT. The CDR3 loop reads CASSYAMSQPQHF. Written as DNA, the CDR3 is TGTGCCAGCAGTTACGCAATGAGTCAGCCCCAGCATTTT.

The rearrangement uses TRBV5-1 and TRBJ2-2; TRBD2 matches at 10 bases. Germline CDR1 and CDR2: SGHRS and YFSETQ. V lost 7 bases and J lost 8; bases outside the gene matches: 11. CDR3 size: 15 residues. CDR3 nucleotide sequence: TGCGCCAGCCGCCGAGGGCTAGCGGGGGCTGGGGAGCTGTTTTTT. It specifies CASRRGLAGAGELFF.

This clone was counted a few times. V and J are TRBV7-9 and TRBJ1-6; D is unresolved. The length of the CDR3 is 13 residues. Germline V gene lookup returns CDR1 SEHNR and CDR2 FQNEAQ (reference sequence). Trimming stripped 4 bases from V and 7 bases from J, with 8 bases between. CDR3 DNA: TGTGCCAGCAGCTCAAGTCTGAATTCACCCCTCCACTTT. Protein product: CASSSSLNSPLHF.